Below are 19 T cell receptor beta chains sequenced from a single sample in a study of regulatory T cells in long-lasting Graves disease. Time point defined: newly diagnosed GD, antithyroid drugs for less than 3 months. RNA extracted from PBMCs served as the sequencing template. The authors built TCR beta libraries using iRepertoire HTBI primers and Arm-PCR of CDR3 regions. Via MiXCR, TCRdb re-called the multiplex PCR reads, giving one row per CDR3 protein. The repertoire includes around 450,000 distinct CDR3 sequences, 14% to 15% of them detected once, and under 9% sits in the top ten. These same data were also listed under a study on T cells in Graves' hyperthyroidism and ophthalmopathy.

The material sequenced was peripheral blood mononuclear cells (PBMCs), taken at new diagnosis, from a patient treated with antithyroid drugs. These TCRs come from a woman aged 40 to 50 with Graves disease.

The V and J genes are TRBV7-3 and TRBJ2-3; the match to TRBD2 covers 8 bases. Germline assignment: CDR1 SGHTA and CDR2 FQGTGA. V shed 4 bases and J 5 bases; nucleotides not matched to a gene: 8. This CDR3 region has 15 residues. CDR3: CASSSGTSGVDTQYF. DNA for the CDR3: TGTGCCAGCAGCTCAGGGACTAGTGGTGTAGATACGCAGTATTTT.

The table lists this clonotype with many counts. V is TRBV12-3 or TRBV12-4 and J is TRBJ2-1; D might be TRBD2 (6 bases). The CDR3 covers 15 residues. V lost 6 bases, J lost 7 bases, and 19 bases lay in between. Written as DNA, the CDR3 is TGTGCCAGCAGAGACCCTCGAGCGGGTAAGAATGAGCAGTTCTTC. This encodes CASRDPRAGKNEQFF.

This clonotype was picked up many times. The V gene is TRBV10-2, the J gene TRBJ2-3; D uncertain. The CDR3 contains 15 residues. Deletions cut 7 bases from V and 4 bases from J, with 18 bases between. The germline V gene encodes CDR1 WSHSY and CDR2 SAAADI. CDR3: CASTPQMFSSDTQYF. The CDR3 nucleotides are TGCGCCAGCACCCCCCAGATGTTTAGCTCAGATACGCAGTATTTT.

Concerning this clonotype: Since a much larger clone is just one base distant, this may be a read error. The CDR3 DNA follows: TGTGCCTGCAGTTCGCAACGGGACACCCCGAACACTGAAGCTTTCTTT. Its translation is CACSSQRDTPNTEAFF. This chain connects TRBV28 to TRBJ1-1; possibly TRBD1 for D (6 bases). Per the germline V gene, CDR1 is MDHEN and CDR2 is SYDVKM. This CDR3 contains 16 residues.

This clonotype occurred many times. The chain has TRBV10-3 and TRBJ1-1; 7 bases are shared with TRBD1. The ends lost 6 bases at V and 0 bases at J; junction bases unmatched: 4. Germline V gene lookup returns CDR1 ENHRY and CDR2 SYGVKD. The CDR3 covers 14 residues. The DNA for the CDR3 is TGTGCCATCAGGGAACAGGGGTTGAACACTGAAGCTTTCTTT. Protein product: CAIREQGLNTEAFF.

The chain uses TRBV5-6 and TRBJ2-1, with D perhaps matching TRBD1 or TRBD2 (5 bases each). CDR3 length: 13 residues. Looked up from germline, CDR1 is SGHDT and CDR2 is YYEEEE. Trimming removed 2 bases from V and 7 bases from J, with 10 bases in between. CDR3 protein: CASSFGTANEQFF. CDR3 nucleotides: TGTGCCAGCAGCTTCGGGACGGCGAATGAGCAGTTCTTC.

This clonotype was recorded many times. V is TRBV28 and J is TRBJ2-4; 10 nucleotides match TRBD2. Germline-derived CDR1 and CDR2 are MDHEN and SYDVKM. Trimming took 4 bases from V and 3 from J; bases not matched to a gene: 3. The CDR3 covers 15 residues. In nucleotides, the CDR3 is TGTGCCAGCAGTTCTAGCGGGAGCCACAAAAACATTCAGTACTTC. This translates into CASSSSGSHKNIQYF.

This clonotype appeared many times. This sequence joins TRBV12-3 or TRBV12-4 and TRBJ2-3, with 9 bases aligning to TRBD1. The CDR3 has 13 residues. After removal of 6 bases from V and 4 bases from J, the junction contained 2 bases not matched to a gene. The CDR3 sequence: CASRDRGADTQYF. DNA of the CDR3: TGTGCCAGCAGGGACAGGGGAGCAGATACGCAGTATTTT.

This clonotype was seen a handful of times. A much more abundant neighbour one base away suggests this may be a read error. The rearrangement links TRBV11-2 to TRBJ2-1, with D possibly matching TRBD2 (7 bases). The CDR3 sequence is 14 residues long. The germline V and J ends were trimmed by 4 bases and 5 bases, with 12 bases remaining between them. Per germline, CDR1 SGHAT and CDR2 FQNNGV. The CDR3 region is CASSWGGAHNEQFF. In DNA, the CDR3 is TGTGCCAGCAGCTGGGGGGGGGCCCACAATGAGCAGTTCTTC. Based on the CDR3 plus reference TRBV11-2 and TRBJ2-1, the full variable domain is EAGVAQSPRYKIIEKRQSVAFWCNPISGHATLYWYQQILGQGPKLLIQFQNNGVVDDSQLPKDRFSAERLKGVDSTLKIQPAKLEDSAVYLCASSWGGAHNEQFFGPGTRLTVL.

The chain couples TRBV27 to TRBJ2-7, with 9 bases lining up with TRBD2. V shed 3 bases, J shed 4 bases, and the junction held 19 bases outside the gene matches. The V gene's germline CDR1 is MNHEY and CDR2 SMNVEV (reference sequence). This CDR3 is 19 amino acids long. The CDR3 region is CASSFTGDVISGSRYEQYF. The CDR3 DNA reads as TGTGCCAGCAGTTTTACAGGGGATGTTATTAGCGGGAGTAGGTACGAGCAGTACTTC.

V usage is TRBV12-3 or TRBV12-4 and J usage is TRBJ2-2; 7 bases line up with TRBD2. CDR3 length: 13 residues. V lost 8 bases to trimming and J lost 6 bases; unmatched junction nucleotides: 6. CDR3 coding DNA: TGTGCCAGCGGCAGAGGACTAGCCGGGGAGCTGTTTTTT. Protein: CASGRGLAGELFF.

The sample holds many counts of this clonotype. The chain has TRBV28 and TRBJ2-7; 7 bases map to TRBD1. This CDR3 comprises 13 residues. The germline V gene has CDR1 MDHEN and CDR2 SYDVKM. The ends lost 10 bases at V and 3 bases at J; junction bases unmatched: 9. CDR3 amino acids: CATTRDRVYEQYF. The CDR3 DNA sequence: TGTGCCACCACCCGGGACAGAGTCTACGAGCAGTACTTC.

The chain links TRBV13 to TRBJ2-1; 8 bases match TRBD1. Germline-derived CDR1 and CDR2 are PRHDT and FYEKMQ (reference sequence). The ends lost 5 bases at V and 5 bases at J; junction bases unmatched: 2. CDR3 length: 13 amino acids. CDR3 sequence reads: CASSKDRDNEQFF. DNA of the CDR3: TGTGCCAGCAGCAAGGACAGGGACAATGAGCAGTTCTTC.

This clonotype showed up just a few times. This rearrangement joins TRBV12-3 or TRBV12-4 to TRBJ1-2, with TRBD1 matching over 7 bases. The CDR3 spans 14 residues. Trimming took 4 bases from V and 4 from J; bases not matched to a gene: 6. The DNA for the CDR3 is TGTGCCAGCAGTTCCGGGACAGCAGTCTATGGCTACACCTTC. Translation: CASSSGTAVYGYTF.

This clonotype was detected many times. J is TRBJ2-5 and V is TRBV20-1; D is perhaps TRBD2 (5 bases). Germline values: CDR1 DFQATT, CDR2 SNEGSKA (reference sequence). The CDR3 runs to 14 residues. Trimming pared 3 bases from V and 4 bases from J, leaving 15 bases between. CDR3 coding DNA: TGCAGTGCTAGCCAGGACTCATCGGTAGAGACCCAGTACTTC. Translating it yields CSASQDSSVETQYF.

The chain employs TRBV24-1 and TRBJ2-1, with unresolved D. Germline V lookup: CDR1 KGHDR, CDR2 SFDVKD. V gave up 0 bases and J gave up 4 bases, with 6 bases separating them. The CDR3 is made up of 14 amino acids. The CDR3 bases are TGTGCCACCAGTGATTTGAGCTCTTACAATGAGCAGTTCTTC. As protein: CATSDLSSYNEQFF.

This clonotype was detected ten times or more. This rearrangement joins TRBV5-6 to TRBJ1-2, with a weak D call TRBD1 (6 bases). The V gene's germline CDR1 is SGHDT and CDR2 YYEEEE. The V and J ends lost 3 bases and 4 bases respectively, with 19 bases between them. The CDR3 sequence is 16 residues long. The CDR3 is CASSSRTEYVGYGYTF. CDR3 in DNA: TGTGCCAGCAGCTCACGGACAGAGTATGTAGGCTATGGCTACACCTTC.

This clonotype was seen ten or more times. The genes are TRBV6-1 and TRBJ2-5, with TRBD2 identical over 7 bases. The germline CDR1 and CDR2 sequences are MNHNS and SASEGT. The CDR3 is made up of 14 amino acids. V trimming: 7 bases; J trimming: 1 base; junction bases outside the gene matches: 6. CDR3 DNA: TGTGCCAGCACCCCCTCGGGGGGCCAAGAGACCCAGTACTTC. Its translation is CASTPSGGQETQYF.

The DNA for the CDR3 is TGTGCCAGCAGTTACTCGGGGACAAACTACTTC. Amino acids: CASSYSGTNYF. The chain links TRBV6-6 to TRBJ2-4; D is possibly TRBD1 (6 bases). V gave up 0 bases and J gave up 16 bases, with 10 bases separating them. Germline-derived CDR1 and CDR2 are MNHNY and SVGAGI (reference sequence). The CDR3 loop spans 11 amino acids.